This paragraph reports one T cell receptor (beta chain). Its antigen is unknown. A much bigger clone sits one base away, suggesting this may be a read error. This record belongs to a study of regulatory T cells in long-lasting Graves disease. Study outcomes and limitations: With approximately 3,000 shared public clonotypes, persistent patients exceeded new patients, who shared more than 900.

As for time point: newly diagnosed GD, antithyroid drugs for less than 3 months. PBMC-extracted RNA yielded the TCR library. Criteria from the American Thyroid Association guidelines were applied to diagnose Graves' disease. To make TCR beta libraries, researchers used iRepertoire HTBI primers and Arm-PCR of CDR3 regions. Via MiXCR, TCRdb re-called the multiplex PCR reads, giving one row per CDR3 protein. The profile shows about 420,000 distinct CDR3 sequences, 16% of them singletons. The sample was also reused in another study, on T cells in Graves' hyperthyroidism and ophthalmopathy. That paper states: A model of 13 V-J pairs discriminated ophthalmopathy from stable hyperthyroidism.

The source was peripheral blood mononuclear cells (PBMCs), collected at new diagnosis, from a patient treated with antithyroid drugs. The source of this sequence is a woman between 18 and 29 years old with Graves disease.

The CDR3 here is CASSSTGMGDQPQHF. The CDR3 nucleotides are TGTGCCAGCAGCTCGACAGGTATGGGGGATCAGCCCCAGCATTTT. The V and J genes are TRBV5-8 and TRBJ1-5; a weak D match, TRBD1 (6 bases). Germline CDR1 SGHTS, CDR2 YDEGEE. This CDR3 is built from 15 residues. The V end lost 3 bases, the J end lost 5 bases, and 15 bases lay between the germline ends.